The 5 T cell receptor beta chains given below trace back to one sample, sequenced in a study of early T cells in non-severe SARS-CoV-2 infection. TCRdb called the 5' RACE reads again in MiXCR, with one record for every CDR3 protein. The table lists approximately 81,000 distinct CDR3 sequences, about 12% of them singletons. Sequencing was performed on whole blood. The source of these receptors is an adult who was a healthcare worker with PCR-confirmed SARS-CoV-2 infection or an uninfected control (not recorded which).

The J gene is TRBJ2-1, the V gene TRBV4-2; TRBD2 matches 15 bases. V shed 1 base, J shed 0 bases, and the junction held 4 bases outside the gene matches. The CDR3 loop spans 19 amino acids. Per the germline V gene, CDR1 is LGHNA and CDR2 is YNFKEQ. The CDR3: CASSQGGLAGGTSYNEQFF. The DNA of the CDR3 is TGTGCCAGCAGCCAAGGGGGACTAGCGGGAGGCACCTCCTACAATGAGCAGTTCTTC.

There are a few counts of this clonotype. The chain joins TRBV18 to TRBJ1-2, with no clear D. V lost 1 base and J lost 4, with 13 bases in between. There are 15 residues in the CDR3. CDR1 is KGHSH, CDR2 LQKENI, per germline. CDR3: CASSPRMRAAYGYTF. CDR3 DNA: TGTGCCAGCTCACCACGTATGAGGGCTGCCTATGGCTACACCTTC.

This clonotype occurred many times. Here the CDR3 reads CSLVRLADNEQFF. As DNA, the CDR3 is TGCAGCCTAGTAAGACTAGCGGATAATGAGCAGTTCTTC. This chain connects TRBV29-1 to TRBJ2-1, with TRBD2 identical over 9 bases. Germline values: CDR1 SQVTM, CDR2 ANQGSEA. V lost 8 bases to trimming and J lost 7 bases; unmatched junction nucleotides: 9. CDR3 length: 13 amino acids.

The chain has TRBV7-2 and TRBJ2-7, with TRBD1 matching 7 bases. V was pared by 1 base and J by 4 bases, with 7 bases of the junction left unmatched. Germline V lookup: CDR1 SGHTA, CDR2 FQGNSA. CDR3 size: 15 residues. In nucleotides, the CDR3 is TGTGCCAGCAGCTTAGAGATAGGGGGCGCATACGAGCAGTACTTC. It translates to CASSLEIGGAYEQYF.

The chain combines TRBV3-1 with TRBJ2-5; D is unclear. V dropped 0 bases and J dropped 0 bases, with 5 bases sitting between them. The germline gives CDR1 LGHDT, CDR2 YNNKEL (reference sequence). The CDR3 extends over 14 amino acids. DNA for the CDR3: TGTGCCAGCAGCCAAGAACTGAACCAAGAGACCCAGTACTTC. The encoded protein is CASSQELNQETQYF.